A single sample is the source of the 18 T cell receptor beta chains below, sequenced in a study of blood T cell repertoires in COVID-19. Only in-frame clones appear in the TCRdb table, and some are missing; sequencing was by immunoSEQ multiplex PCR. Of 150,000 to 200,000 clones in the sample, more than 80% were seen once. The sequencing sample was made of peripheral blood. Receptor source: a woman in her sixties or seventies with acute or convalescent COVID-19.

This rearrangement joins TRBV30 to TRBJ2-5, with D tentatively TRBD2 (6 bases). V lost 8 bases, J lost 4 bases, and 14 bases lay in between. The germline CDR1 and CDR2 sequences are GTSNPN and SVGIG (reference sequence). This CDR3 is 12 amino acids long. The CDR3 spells CAMEGRVETQYF. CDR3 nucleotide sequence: TGTGCCATGGAGGGCCGGGTAGAGACCCAGTACTTC.

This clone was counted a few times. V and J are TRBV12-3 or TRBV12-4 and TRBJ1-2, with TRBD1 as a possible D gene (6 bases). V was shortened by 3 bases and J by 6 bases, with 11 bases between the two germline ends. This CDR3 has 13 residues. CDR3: CASSFRTDDGYTF. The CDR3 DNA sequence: TGTGCCAGCAGTTTTCGGACAGATGATGGCTACACCTTC.

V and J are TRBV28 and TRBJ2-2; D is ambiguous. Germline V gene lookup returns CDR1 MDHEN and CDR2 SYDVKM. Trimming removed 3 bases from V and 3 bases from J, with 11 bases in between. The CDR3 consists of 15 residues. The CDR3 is CASSLPPLYTGELFF. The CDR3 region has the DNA TGTGCCAGCAGTTTGCCTCCGCTATACACCGGGGAGCTGTTTTTT.

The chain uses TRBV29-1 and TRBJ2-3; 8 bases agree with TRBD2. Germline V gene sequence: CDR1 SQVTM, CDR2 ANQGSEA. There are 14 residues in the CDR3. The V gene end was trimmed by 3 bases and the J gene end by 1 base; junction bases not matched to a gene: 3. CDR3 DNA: TGCAGCGTTGATGGACTAGCAGGCACAGATACGCAGTATTTT. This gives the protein CSVDGLAGTDTQYF.

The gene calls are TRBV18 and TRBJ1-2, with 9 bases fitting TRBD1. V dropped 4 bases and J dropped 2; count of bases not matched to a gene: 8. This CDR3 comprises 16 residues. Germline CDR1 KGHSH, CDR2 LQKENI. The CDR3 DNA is TGTGCCAGCTCACAGGGGACAGGGTCGGCAAACTATGGCTACACCTTC. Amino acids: CASSQGTGSANYGYTF. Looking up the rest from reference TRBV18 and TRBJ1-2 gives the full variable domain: NAGVMQNPRHLVRRRGQEARLRCSPMKGHSHVYWYRQLPEEGLKFMVYLQKENIIDESGMPKERFSAEFPKEGPSILRIQQVVRGDSAAYFCASSQGTGSANYGYTFGSGTRLTVV.

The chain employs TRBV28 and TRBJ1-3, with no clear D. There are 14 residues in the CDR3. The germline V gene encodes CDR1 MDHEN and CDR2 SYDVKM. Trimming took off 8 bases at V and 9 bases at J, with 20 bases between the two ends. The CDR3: CASLSSGEAGTIYF. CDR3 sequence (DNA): TGTGCCAGCCTGTCGTCCGGGGAGGCGGGCACCATATATTTT.

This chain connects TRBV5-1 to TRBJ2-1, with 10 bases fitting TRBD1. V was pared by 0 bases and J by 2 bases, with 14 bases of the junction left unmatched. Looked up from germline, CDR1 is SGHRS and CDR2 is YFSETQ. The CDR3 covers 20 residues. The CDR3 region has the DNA TGCGCCAGCAGCTTGGTGCGGACAGGGGGGTTCATTGGCACCTACAATGAGCAGTTCTTC. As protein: CASSLVRTGGFIGTYNEQFF.

In DNA, the CDR3 is TGTGCCACCAGCCGGGGAGACCTTGGAGATGAGCAGTTCTTC. It specifies CATSRGDLGDEQFF. This rearrangement joins TRBV15 to TRBJ2-1; D possibly corresponds to TRBD2 (5 bases). Trimming cost V 5 bases and J 8 bases, with 16 bases left between them. This CDR3 contains 14 residues. CDR1 and CDR2 from the germline V gene are LNHNV and YYDKDF (reference sequence).

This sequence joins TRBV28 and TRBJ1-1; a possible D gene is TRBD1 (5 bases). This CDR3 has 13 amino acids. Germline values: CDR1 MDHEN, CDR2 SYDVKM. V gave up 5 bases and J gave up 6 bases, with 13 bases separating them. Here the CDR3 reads CASSPGRVAEAFF. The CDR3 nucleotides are TGTGCCAGCAGTCCCGGCAGGGTGGCTGAAGCTTTCTTT.

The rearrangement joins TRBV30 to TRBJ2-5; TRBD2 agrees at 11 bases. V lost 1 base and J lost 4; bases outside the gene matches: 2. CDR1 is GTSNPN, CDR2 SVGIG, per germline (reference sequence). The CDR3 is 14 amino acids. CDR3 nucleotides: TGTGCCTGGAGTGCGGGACTAGCGGTAGAGACCCAGTACTTC. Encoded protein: CAWSAGLAVETQYF.

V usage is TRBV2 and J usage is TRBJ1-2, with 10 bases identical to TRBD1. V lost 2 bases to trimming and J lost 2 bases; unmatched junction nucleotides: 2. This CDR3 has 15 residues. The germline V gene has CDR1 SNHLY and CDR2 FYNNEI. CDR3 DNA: TGTGCCAGCAGTGAATGGGGACAGGGGAACTATGGCTACACCTTC. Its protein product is CASSEWGQGNYGYTF.

The CDR3 loop is CASSLDSYNEKLFF. Here the CDR3 DNA reads TGTGCCAGCAGCCTCGACAGTTATAATGAAAAACTGTTTTTT. V is TRBV3-1 (or the pseudogene TRBV3-2) and J is TRBJ1-4; maybe TRBD1 (5 bases). The CDR3 runs to 14 residues. Germline CDR1 reads LGHDT; CDR2 reads YNNKEL (reference sequence). With 4 bases removed from V and 4 bases from J, the gap between germline ends came to 10 bases.

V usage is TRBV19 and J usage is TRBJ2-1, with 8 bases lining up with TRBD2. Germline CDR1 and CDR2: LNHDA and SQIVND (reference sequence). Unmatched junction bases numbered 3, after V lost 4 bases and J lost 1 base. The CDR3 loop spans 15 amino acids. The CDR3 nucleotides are TGTGCCAGTAGTACCACTAGCGGTTCCTACAATGAGCAGTTCTTC. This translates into CASSTTSGSYNEQFF. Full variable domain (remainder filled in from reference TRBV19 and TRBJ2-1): DGGITQSPKYLFRKEGQNVTLSCEQNLNHDAMYWYRQDPGQGLRLIYYSQIVNDFQKGDIAEGYSVSREKKESFPLTVTSAQKNPTAFYLCASSTTSGSYNEQFFGPGTRLTVL.

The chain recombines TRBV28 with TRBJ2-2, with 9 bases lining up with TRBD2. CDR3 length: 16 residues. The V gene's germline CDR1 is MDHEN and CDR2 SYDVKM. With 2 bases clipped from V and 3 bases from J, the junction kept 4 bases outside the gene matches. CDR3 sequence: CASSLGSGRYTGELFF. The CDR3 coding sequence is TGTGCCAGCAGTTTAGGGAGCGGGAGGTACACCGGGGAGCTGTTTTTT.

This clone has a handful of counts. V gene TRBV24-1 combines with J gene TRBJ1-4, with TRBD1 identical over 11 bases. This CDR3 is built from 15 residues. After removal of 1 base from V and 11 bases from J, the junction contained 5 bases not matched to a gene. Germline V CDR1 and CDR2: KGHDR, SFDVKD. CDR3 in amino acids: CATSDFGDRGMKLFF. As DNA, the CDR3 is TGTGCCACCAGTGATTTTGGGGACAGGGGGATGAAACTGTTTTTT.

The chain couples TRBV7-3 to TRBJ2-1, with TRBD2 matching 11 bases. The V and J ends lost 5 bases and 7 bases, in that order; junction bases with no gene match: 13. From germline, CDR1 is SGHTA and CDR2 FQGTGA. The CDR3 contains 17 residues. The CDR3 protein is CASSPGGTSGSRNEQFF. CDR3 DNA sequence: TGTGCCAGCAGCCCAGGAGGTACTAGCGGGAGTAGAAATGAGCAGTTCTTC.

CDR3 DNA: TGTGCCAGCGGGACACCACCTTCCTACAATGAGCAGTTCTTC. It yields the protein CASGTPPSYNEQFF. The J gene is TRBJ2-1, the V gene TRBV28; D perhaps matches TRBD1 (6 bases). Per the germline V gene, CDR1 is MDHEN and CDR2 is SYDVKM. The V gene lost 8 bases and the J gene lost 1 base, with 12 bases spanning the gap. The CDR3 runs 14 residues.

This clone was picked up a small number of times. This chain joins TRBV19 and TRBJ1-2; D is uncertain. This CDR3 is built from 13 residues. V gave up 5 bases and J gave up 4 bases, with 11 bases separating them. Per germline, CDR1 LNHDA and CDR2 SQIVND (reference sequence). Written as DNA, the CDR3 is TGTGCCAGTAGTTTTGGACTGACCTATGGCTACACCTTC. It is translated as CASSFGLTYGYTF.